This note documents a single T cell receptor (beta chain) sequence. Its antigen is unknown. The table came from immunoSEQ multiplex PCR; TCRdb's copy has only in-frame clones and leaves some out. Here the sample spans roughly 69,000 clones, approximately 98% being singletons. Unstimulated regulatory T cells (CD4+CD25+CD127-), CD4+CD25- non-regulatory cells, CD4 and CD8 cells were FACS-sorted from thawed PBMCs. Thawed PBMCs were rested overnight at 37°C with around 200 IU/ml IL-2 before regulatory T cell sorting. Germline V gives CDR1 SGHTA, CDR2 FQGNSA. The CDR3 covers 14 residues. V was clipped by 5 bases and J by 0 bases, with 8 bases between them. This entry belongs to a study of Tregs in tolerant kidney transplant recipients. Study-wide results and limits: Nucleotide sequences could not be compared across some patients' samples due to primer changes. The most relevant donor-specific Treg TCRbeta repertoire apparently came from expansion with activated donor B cells.

The source of this sequence is a human donor who received a combined kidney and bone marrow transplant. The rearrangement uses TRBV7-2 and TRBJ2-1; D is perhaps TRBD2 (6 bases). The sequenced sample was Tregs from blood, obtained before the transplant. The CDR3 region has the DNA TGTGCCAGCAGCCCGGGACTCTCCTACAATGAGCAGTTCTTC. This sequence encodes CASSPGLSYNEQFF.